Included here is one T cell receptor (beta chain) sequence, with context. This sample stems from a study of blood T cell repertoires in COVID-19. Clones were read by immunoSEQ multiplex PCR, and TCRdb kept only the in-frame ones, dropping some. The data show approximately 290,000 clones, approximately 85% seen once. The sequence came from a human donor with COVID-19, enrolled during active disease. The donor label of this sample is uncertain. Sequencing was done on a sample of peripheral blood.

In nucleotides, the CDR3 is TGTGCCAGCTCACCGGGGGGGGGCCTCGAGACTGAAGCTTTCTTT. It codes for CASSPGGGLETEAFF. The chain links TRBV18 to TRBJ1-1; tentative D call: TRBD1 (6 bases). The V gene lost 3 bases and the J gene lost 5 bases, with 16 bases spanning the gap. CDR1 is KGHSH, CDR2 LQKENI, per germline. The CDR3 spans 15 residues.